This T cell receptor (beta chain) was obtained from a study of graft-versus-host responses after intestinal transplantation. With V trimmed by 6 bases and J by 7 bases, 12 bases remained unmatched. From germline, CDR1 is SQVTM and CDR2 ANQGSEA. CDR3 length: 15 residues. The protocol was immunoSEQ multiplex PCR, while the TCRdb copy is restricted to in-frame clones and leaves out a portion. The table includes tens of thousands of clones, roughly 94% detected once. This chain uses TRBV29-1 with TRBJ2-1; 10 bases map to TRBD2. The sequences come from PBMCs, collected 156 days after intestinal transplant. This TCR derives from a human patient who received an intestinal transplant, so some T cells may come from the graft donor. The CDR3 sequence: CSVAQSGRVSNEQFF. The DNA for the CDR3 is TGCAGCGTGGCCCAAAGCGGGAGGGTTAGTAATGAGCAGTTCTTC.